These T cell receptor beta chains were read from a single sample in a study of technical replicates of blood from several donors. Here immunoSEQ multiplex PCR was the method, and the copy in TCRdb shows in-frame clones only, minus some. Among some 78,000 clones listed, just under 95% were seen once. The sample taken for sequencing was T cells isolated from PBMCs. These TCRs come from a human donor in good health. Each CDR3 is given with its conserved first and last residue. D genes are given only for firm matches. Expanded clones get a size class; other rows say once, few or many, or leave the size out.

NA	TRBJ1-3	TRBV28	NA	TGTGCCAGCAGACTTGGCGGACAAGACCTACACACCATATATTTT	CASRLGGQDLHTIYF
NA	TRBJ2-6	TRBV28	NA	TGTGCCAGCAGTCGGGCAGGGTCCATCGGGGCCAACGTCCTGACTTTC	CASSRAGSIGANVLTF
NA	TRBJ2-7	TRBV20-1	TRBD1	TGCAGTGGAGACAGGGTCTACGAGCAGTACTTC	CSGDRVYEQYF
NA	TRBJ1-1	TRBV7-2	NA	TGTGCCAGCAGCCTTGGGGCGCGTGGCACTGAAGCTTTCTTT	CASSLGARGTEAFF
NA	TRBJ1-2	TRBV19	TRBD1	TGTGCCAGTCTACAGGGGACAAGCATCTATGGCTACACCTTC	CASLQGTSIYGYTF
NA	TRBJ2-5	TRBV2	NA	TGTGCCAGCAGAGATATAGCTAGGGAGACCCAGTACTTC	CASRDIARETQYF
NA	TRBJ2-3	TRBV11-2	TRBD2	TGTGCCAGCACCACTCGTTATAGCGGGCGAGACACAGATACGCAGTATTTT	CASTTRYSGRDTDTQYF
once	TRBJ2-7	TRBV9	TRBD2	TGTGCCAGCAGCGTAGAGGCTAGCGGCCTCGAGCAGTACTTC	CASSVEASGLEQYF
NA	TRBJ2-5	TRBV7-9	TRBD2	TGTGCCAGCAGCTCTCCCGCCCACTTAGCGGGAACGGAGACCCAGTACTTC	CASSSPAHLAGTETQYF
NA	TRBJ1-1	TRBV4-1	NA	TGCGCCAGCAGCCGACAAACAGGGCTTACTGAAGCTTTCTTT	CASSRQTGLTEAFF
NA	TRBJ2-1	TRBV6-6	TRBD2	TGTGCCAGCAGTTACTCGAGCGGGAGGGCCAATGAGCAGTTCTTC	CASSYSSGRANEQFF
NA	TRBJ1-1	TRBV7-3	TRBD1	TGTGCCAGCAGCTTAGTCGGAGAGCAGGGGGATTATGTGAACACTGAAGCTTTCTTT	CASSLVGEQGDYVNTEAFF
once	TRBJ2-1	TRBV6-1	TRBD1	TGTGCCAGCATTATAGACAGGGAACCCTACAATGAGCAGTTCTTC	CASIIDREPYNEQFF
NA	TRBJ2-5	TRBV7-9	NA	TGTGCCAGCAGCTTAGATACCAGAGAGACCCAGTACTTC	CASSLDTRETQYF
NA	TRBJ2-1	TRBV10-1	NA	TGCGCCAGCAGTGATAGGAACAGCCCTAATGAGCAGTTCTTC	CASSDRNSPNEQFF
NA	TRBJ2-1	TRBV11-2	TRBD2	TGTGCCAGCAGCTATGGACTAGCAGATTACAATGAGCAGTTCTTC	CASSYGLADYNEQFF
NA	TRBJ2-1	TRBV27	NA	TGTGCCAGCAGTTTTGTTTCTGGACAGTCCTACAATGAGCAGTTCTTC	CASSFVSGQSYNEQFF
once	TRBJ1-1	TRBV14	NA	TGTGCCAGCAGCCAAGATATTCCAGGGGCTGAAGCTTTCTTT	CASSQDIPGAEAFF
NA	TRBJ2-7	TRBV2	TRBD2	TGTGCCAGCAGTGCCTCGGGGGAGGGCATCAGGGAGCAGTACTTC	CASSASGEGIREQYF
NA	TRBJ1-5	TRBV30	NA	TGTGCCTCCATGACAGTTAGCAATCAGCCCCAGCATTTT	CASMTVSNQPQHF
NA	TRBJ2-3	TRBV11-2	TRBD1	TGTGCCAGCACCTTCCGACAGGGCGGCACAGATACGCAGTATTTT	CASTFRQGGTDTQYF
NA	TRBJ2-1	TRBV7-2	NA	TGTGCCAGCAGCTTATCCGGCGGGTTGTACAATGAGCAGTTCTTC	CASSLSGGLYNEQFF
NA	TRBJ2-7	TRBV11-2	TRBD2	TGTGCCAGCAGCTTATCACCCCCTAGCGGGAGGAGCTACGAGCAGTACTTC	CASSLSPPSGRSYEQYF
once	TRBJ2-5	TRBV18	NA	TGTGCCAGCTCACCACCGTCGGGGGAAGAGACCCAGTACTTC	CASSPPSGEETQYF
NA	TRBJ2-7	TRBV9	TRBD2	TGTGCCAGCAGCGTAGGGACTAGCGTAACCTACGAGCAGTACTTC	CASSVGTSVTYEQYF
NA	TRBJ2-7	TRBV5-5	TRBD1	TGTGCCAGCAGCAACCGGGACAGGAGCTACGAGCAGTACTTC	CASSNRDRSYEQYF
NA	TRBJ1-1	TRBV29-1	NA	TGCAGCGTTACAGGGCTCCAGAACACTGAAGCTTTCTTT	CSVTGLQNTEAFF
NA	TRBJ1-1	TRBV29-1	TRBD1	TGCAGCGTTCCCTTCGGGACAGGGTACTTCTTT	CSVPFGTGYFF
NA	TRBJ1-5	TRBV18	NA	TGTGCCAGCTCACCCCGGGATACCAATCAGCCCCAGCATTTT	CASSPRDTNQPQHF
NA	TRBJ2-5	TRBV6-6	TRBD2	TGTGCCAGCAGAAGACCCGGGGGGGAGACCCAGTACTTC	CASRRPGGETQYF
NA	TRBJ1-2	TRBV28	TRBD1	TGTGCCAGCAGTGACAGGGATGGCTACACCTTC	CASSDRDGYTF
NA	TRBJ1-1	TRBV28	NA	TGTGCCAGCAGTTCCGACAGAGAGATAACTGAAGCTTTCTTT	CASSSDREITEAFF
NA	TRBJ2-1	TRBV7-9	TRBD2	TGTGCCAGCAGCTTAGTAGCGGGGTCCTACAATGAGCAGTTCTTC	CASSLVAGSYNEQFF
NA	TRBJ2-3	TRBV5-1	TRBD2	TGCGCCAGCAGTCCCTTGACTAGCGGAGCCGACACAGATACGCAGTATTTT	CASSPLTSGADTDTQYF
NA	TRBJ2-5	TRBV4-1	NA	TGCGCCAGCAGCCAACTAGACGGGGAGTACCAAGAGACCCAGTACTTC	CASSQLDGEYQETQYF
NA	TRBJ1-5	TRBV5-6	NA	TGTGCCAGCAGCTTGGGGGGCGAGCCCCAGCATTTT	CASSLGGEPQHF
NA	TRBJ1-3	TRBV6-1	NA	TGTGCCAGCAGTGAAGCTGGGGGGATAGGAGACACCATATATTTT	CASSEAGGIGDTIYF
NA	TRBJ2-5	TRBV7-9	TRBD2	TGTGCCAGCAGCCCGGGACTAGCGGGGTACGGGGAGACCCAGTACTTC	CASSPGLAGYGETQYF
NA	TRBJ2-4	TRBV30	TRBD1	TGTGCCTGGAAAAAATTGATACAGGGGGCTGACATTCAGTACTTC	CAWKKLIQGADIQYF
NA	TRBJ1-3	TRBV6-6	NA	TGTGCCAGCAGTTATGTGGGGGCAAGTGGAAACACCATATATTTT	CASSYVGASGNTIYF
NA	TRBJ2-1	TRBV4-2	TRBD2	TGTGCCAGCGGGCCTCGGGTTAGCGGGATCCCCAGCCCTTACAATGAGCAGTTCTTC	CASGPRVSGIPSPYNEQFF
NA	TRBJ2-1	TRBV11-2	NA	TGTGCCAGCAGCTTCCCGGGAGTGGATGAGCAGTTCTTC	CASSFPGVDEQFF
NA	TRBJ2-1	TRBV4-1	NA	TGCGCCAGCAGCCAAGAGACAGCCTCTGGCAATGAGCAGTTCTTC	CASSQETASGNEQFF
few	TRBJ1-1	TRBV7-6	NA	TGTGCCAGCAGCCCAAATCTCGGGGGACGTGAAGCTTTCTTT	CASSPNLGGREAFF
NA	TRBJ2-2	TRBV9	NA	TGTGCCAGCAGCGGGAGATTCGCCGGGGAGCTGTTTTTT	CASSGRFAGELFF
NA	TRBJ1-1	TRBV27	NA	TGTGCCAGCAGCTATCGGACTGAAGCTTTCTTT	CASSYRTEAFF
once	TRBJ2-7	TRBV27	NA	TGTGCCAGCAGTTGGGCTATCTCCTACGAGCAGTACTTC	CASSWAISYEQYF
NA	TRBJ2-3	TRBV9	NA	TGTGCCAGCAGCCCTAGGATCGCTAGCACAGATACGCAGTATTTT	CASSPRIASTDTQYF
once	TRBJ2-5	TRBV28	TRBD1	TGTGCCAGCTATCGGACAGGGGATATGGAGACCCAGTACTTC	CASYRTGDMETQYF
NA	TRBJ1-2	TRBV19	NA	TGTGCCAGTAGTATATCCGGGGTCGGCGGCGCCTATGGCTACACCTTC	CASSISGVGGAYGYTF
NA	TRBJ2-7	TRBV6-5	TRBD1	TGTGCCAGCAGGGGACAGGGGGCTTTCTACGAGCAGTACTTC	CASRGQGAFYEQYF